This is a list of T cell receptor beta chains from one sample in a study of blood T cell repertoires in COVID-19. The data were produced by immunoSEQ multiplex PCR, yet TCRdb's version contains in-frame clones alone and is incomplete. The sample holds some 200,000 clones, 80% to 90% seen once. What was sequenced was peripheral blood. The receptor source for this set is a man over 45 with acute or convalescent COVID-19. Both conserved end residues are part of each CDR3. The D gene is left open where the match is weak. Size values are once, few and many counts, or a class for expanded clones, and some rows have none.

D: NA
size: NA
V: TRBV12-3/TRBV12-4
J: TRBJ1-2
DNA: TGTGCCAGCAGTCCTCTGGCGGGCTATGGCTACACCTTC
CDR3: CASSPLAGYGYTF

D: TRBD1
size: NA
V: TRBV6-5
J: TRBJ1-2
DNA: TGTGCCAGCAGTTACTCTTCAGGGGGTGACTATGGCTACACCTTC
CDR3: CASSYSSGGDYGYTF

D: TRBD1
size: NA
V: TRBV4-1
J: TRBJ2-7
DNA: TGCGCCAGCAGCCAAGTAATAACAGGGGTCGACGAGCAGTACTTC
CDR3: CASSQVITGVDEQYF

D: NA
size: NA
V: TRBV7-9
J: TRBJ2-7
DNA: TGTGCCAGCAGCTTCACTCAACAGGGACACTACGAGCAGTACTTC
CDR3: CASSFTQQGHYEQYF

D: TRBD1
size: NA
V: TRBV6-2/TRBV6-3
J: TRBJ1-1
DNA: TGTGCCAGCAGTTACGGACAGGTGAACACTGAAGCTTTCTTT
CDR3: CASSYGQVNTEAFF

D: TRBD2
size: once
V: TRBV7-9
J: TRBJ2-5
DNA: TGTGCCAGCAGCGGGCTGCGGGGGGCCCAAGAGACCCAGTACTTC
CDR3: CASSGLRGAQETQYF

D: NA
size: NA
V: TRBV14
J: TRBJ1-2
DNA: TGTGCCAGCAGCCCCGCCGTTAGCAGAGCCTATGGCTACACCTTC
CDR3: CASSPAVSRAYGYTF

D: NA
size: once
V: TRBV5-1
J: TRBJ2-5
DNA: TGCGCCAGCAGCTTGCTACCTAACGGGCAAGAGACCCAGTACTTC
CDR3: CASSLLPNGQETQYF

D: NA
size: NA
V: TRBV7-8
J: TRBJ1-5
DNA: TGTGCCAGCAGCCCAGGGGATCTTCAGCCCCAGCATTTT
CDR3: CASSPGDLQPQHF

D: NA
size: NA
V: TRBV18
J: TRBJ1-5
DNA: TGTGCCAGCTCACCACAACAGGGTGGCAATCAGCCCCAGCATTTT
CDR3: CASSPQQGGNQPQHF

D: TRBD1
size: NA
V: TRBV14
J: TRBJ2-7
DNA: TGTGCCAGCAGCCGGGACAGCCAGGCCTACGAGCAGTACTTC
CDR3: CASSRDSQAYEQYF

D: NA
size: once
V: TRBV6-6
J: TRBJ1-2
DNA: TGTGCCAGCAGCCCGACTGACCTCTATGGCTACACCTTC
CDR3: CASSPTDLYGYTF

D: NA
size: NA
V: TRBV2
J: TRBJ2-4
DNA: TGTGCCAGCAGTTCTGAGGGGGGGGGATTAGACATTCAGTACTTC
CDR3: CASSSEGGGLDIQYF

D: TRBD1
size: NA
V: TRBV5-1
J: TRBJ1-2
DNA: TGCGCCAGCAGCACTGGGACAGGGGGTACTGGTGGCTACACCTTC
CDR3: CASSTGTGGTGGYTF

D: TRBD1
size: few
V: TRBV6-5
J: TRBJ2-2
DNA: TGTGCCAGCAGTTTCTCCGGCAGGGGGCATACCGGGGAGCTGTTTTTT
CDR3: CASSFSGRGHTGELFF

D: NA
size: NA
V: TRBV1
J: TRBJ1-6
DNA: TGCACCAGCAGCCAAACCTTCTTATTGAGAGAGGAGGATTCACCCCTCCACTTT
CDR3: CTSSQTFLLREEDSPLHF